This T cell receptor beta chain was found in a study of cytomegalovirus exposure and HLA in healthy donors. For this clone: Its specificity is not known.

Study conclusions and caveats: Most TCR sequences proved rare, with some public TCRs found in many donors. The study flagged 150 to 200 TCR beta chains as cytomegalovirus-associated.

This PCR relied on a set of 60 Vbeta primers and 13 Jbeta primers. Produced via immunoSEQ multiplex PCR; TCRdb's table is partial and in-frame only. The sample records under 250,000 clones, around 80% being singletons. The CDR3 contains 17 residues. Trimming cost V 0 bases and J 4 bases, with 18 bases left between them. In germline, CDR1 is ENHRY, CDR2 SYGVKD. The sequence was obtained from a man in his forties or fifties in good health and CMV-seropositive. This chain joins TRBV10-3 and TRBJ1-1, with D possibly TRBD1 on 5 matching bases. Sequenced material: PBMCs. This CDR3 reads CAISESTSWGEATEAFF. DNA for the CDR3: TGTGCCATCAGTGAGTCGACTTCGTGGGGCGAGGCCACTGAAGCTTTCTTT.